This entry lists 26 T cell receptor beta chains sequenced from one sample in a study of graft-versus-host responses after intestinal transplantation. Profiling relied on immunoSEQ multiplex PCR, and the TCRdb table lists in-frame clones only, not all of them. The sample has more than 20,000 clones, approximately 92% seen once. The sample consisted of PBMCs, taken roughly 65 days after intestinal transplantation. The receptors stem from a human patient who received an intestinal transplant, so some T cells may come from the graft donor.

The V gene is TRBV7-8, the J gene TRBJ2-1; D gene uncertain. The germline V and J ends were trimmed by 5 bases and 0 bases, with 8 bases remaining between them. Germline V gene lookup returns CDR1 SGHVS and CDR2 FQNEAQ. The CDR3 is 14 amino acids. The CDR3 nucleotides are TGTGCCAGCAGCGATAGACTCTCCTACAATGAGCAGTTCTTC. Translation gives CASSDRLSYNEQFF.

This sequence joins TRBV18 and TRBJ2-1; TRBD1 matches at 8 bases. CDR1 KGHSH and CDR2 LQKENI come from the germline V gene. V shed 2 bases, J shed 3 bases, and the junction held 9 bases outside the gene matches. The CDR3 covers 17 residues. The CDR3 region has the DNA TGTGCCAGCTCACCAGAGCGGCAGGGGGCAAACTACAATGAGCAGTTCTTC. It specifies CASSPERQGANYNEQFF.

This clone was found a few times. The CDR3 protein is CASSYSGASYSYNEQFF. As DNA, the CDR3 is TGTGCCAGCAGTTACTCGGGGGCGAGCTACTCCTACAATGAGCAGTTCTTC. V is TRBV6-8 and J is TRBJ2-1; D may be TRBD1 (6 bases). V lost 0 bases and J lost 0, with 12 bases in between. In germline, CDR1 is MNHGY, CDR2 SAAAGT. The CDR3 totals 17 residues.

CDR3 residues: CASTRTAGPYEQYF. CDR3 nucleotides: TGTGCCAGCACACGTACAGCGGGACCCTACGAGCAGTACTTC. The chain combines TRBV5-8 with TRBJ2-5; 7 bases agree with TRBD2. The J call is doubtful: the DNA matches TRBJ2-7 better. Germline V gene lookup returns CDR1 SGHTS and CDR2 YDEGEE. CDR3 length: 14 residues.

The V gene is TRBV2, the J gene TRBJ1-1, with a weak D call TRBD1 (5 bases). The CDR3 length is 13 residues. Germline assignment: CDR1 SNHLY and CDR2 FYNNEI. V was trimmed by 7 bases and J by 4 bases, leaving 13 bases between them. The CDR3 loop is CASNPREGTEAFF. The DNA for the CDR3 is TGTGCCAGCAACCCCAGGGAGGGCACTGAAGCTTTCTTT.

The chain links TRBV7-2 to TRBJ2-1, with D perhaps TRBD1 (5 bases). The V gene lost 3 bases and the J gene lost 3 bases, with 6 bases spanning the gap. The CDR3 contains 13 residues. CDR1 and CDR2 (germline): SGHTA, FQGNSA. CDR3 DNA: TGTGCCAGCAGCTTCGGACACTACAATGAGCAGTTCTTC. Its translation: CASSFGHYNEQFF.

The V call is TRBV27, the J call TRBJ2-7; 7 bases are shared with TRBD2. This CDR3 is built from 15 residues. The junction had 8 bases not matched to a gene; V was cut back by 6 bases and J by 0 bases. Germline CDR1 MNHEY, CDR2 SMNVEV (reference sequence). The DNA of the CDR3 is TGTGCCAGCAGACCCTTAGCGGGTAGCTCCTACGAGCAGTACTTC. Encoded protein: CASRPLAGSSYEQYF.

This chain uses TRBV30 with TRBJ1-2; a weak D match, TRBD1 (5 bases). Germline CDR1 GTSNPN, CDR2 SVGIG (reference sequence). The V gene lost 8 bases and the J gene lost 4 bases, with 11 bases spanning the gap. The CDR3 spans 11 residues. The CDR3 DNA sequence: TGTGCCGGGACCGACGTCTATGGCTACACCTTC. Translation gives CAGTDVYGYTF.

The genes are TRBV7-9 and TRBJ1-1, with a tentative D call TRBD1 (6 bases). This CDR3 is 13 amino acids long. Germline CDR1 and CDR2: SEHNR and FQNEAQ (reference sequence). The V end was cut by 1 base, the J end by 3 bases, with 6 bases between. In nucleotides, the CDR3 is TGTGCCAGCAGCTTAGACAGGGACACTGAAGCTTTCTTT. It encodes CASSLDRDTEAFF.

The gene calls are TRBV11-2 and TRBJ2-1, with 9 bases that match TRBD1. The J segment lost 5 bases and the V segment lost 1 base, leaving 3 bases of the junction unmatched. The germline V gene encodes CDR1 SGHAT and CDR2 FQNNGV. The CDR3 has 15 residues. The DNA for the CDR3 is TGTGCCAGCAGCTTAGGAACAGGGGGCCACAATGAGCAGTTCTTC. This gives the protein CASSLGTGGHNEQFF.

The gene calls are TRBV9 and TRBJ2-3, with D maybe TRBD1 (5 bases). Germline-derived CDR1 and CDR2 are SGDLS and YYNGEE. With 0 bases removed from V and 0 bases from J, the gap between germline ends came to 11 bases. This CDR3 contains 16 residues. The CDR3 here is CASSVGGAGSTDTQYF. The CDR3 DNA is TGTGCCAGCAGCGTAGGTGGGGCAGGTAGCACAGATACGCAGTATTTT. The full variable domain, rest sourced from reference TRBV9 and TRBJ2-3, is DSGVTQTPKHLITATGQRVTLRCSPRSGDLSVYWYQQSLDQGLQFLIQYYNGEERAKGNILERFSAQQFPDLHSELNLSSLELGDSALYFCASSVGGAGSTDTQYFGPGTRLTVL.

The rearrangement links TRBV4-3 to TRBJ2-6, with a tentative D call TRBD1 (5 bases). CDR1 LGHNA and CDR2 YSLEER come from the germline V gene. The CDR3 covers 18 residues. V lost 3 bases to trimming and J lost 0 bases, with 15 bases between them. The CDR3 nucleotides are TGCGCCAGCAGCCACTACACAGGCCCCATCTCTGGGGCCAACGTCCTGACTTTC. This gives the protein CASSHYTGPISGANVLTF.

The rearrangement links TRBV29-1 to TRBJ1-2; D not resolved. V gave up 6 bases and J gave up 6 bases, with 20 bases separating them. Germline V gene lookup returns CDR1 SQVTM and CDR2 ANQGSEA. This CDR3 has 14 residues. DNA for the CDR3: TGCAGCGTGGACTTAGAGGAGGGAAGGGATGGCTACACCTTC. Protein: CSVDLEEGRDGYTF.

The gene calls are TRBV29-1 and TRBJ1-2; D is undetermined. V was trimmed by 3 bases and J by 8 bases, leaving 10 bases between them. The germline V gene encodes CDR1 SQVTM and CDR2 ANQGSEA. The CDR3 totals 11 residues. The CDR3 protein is CSVEGLYGYTF. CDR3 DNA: TGCAGCGTTGAGGGGTTATACGGCTACACCTTC. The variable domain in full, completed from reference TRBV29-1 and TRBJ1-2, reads SAVISQKPSRDICQRGTSLTIQCQVDSQVTMMFWYRQQPGQSLTLIATANQGSEATYESGFVIDKFPISRPNLTFSTLTVSNMSPEDSSIYLCSVEGLYGYTFGSGTRLTVV.

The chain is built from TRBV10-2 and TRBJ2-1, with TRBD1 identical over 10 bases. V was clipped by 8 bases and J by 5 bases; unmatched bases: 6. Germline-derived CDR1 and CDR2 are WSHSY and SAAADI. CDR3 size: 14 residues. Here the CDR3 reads CASQSGQGDNEQFF. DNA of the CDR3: TGCGCCAGCCAGAGTGGACAGGGGGACAATGAGCAGTTCTTC.

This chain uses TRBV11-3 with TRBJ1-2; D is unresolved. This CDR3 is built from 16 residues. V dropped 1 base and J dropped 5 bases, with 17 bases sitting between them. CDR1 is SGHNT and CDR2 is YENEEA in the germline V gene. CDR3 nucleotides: TGTGCCAGCAGCTTAGCCATTGCCTCCGAGGTGTATGGCTACACCTTC. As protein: CASSLAIASEVYGYTF.

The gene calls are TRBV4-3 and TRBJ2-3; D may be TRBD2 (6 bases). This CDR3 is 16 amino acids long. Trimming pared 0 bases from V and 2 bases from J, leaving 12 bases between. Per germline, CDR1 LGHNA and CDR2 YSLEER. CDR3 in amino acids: CASSQDRGGPTDTQYF. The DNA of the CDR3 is TGCGCCAGCAGCCAAGATCGCGGAGGGCCCACAGATACGCAGTATTTT.

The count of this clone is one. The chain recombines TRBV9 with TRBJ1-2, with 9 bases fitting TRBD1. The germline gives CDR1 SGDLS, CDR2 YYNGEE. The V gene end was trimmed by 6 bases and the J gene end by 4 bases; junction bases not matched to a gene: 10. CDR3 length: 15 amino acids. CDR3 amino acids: CASTPGTGNLYGYTF. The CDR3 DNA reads TGTGCCAGCACCCCCGGGACAGGGAACCTCTATGGCTACACCTTC. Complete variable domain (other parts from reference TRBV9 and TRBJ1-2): DSGVTQTPKHLITATGQRVTLRCSPRSGDLSVYWYQQSLDQGLQFLIQYYNGEERAKGNILERFSAQQFPDLHSELNLSSLELGDSALYFCASTPGTGNLYGYTFGSGTRLTVV.

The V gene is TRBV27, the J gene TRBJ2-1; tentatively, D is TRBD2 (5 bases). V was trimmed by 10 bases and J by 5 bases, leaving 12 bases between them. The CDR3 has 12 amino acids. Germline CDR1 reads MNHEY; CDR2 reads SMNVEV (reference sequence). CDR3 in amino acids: CATKDGNNEQFF. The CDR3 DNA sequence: TGTGCCACTAAGGACGGGAACAATGAGCAGTTCTTC.

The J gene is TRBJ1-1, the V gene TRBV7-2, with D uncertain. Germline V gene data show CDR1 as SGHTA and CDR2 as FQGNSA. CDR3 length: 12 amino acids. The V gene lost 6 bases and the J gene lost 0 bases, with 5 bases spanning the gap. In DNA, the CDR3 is TGTGCCAGCAGGGTCCTGAACACTGAAGCTTTCTTT. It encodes CASRVLNTEAFF.

The CDR3 nucleotides are TGTGCCAGCAGTTACCCACAGACAGGGGGCTATGGCTACACCTTC. Residues: CASSYPQTGGYGYTF. The J gene is TRBJ1-2, the V gene TRBV6-5; 9 bases are shared with TRBD1. This CDR3 is built from 15 residues. From germline, CDR1 is MNHEY and CDR2 SVGAGI. The V and J ends lost 2 bases and 4 bases, in that order; junction bases with no gene match: 5.

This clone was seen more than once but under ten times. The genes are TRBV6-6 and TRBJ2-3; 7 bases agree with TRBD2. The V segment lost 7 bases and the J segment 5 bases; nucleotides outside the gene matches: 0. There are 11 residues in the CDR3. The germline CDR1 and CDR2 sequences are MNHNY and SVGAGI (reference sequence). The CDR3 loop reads CASIAGDTQYF. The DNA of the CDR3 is TGTGCCAGCATAGCGGGAGATACGCAGTATTTT.

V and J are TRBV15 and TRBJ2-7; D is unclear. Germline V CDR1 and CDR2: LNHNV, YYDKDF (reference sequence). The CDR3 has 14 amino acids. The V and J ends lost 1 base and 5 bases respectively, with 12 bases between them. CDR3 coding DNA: TGTGCCACCAGCAGAGGTAGGGTATCGGACGAGCAGTACTTC. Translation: CATSRGRVSDEQYF.

CDR3 nucleotide sequence: TGCGCCAGCAGCCAAGACTTGACAGGGGCGGCCCGGTACGAGCAGTACTTC. Encoded protein: CASSQDLTGAARYEQYF. The V and J genes are TRBV4-3 and TRBJ2-5; 8 bases are shared with TRBD1. The end of the DNA fits TRBJ2-7 better, so the J call may be wrong. Germline CDR1 reads LGHNA; CDR2 reads YSLEER. This CDR3 is 17 amino acids long.

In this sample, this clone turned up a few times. The CDR3 DNA sequence: TGTGCCAGCAGCCAAGGATACTGGGGACAGGGGGTTTCAGATACGCAGTATTTT. Translated, it gives CASSQGYWGQGVSDTQYF. This chain links TRBV4-2 with TRBJ2-3, with 11 positions matching TRBD1. With 1 base clipped from V and 4 bases from J, the junction kept 10 bases outside the gene matches. Germline lookup yields CDR1 LGHNA and CDR2 YNFKEQ. The CDR3 is 18 amino acids.

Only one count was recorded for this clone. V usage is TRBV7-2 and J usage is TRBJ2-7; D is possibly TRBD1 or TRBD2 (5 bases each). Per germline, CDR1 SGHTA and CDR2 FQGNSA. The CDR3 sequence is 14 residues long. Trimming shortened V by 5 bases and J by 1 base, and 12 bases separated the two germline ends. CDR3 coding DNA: TGTGCCAGCAGCCTGGGACGTCTTTCCTACGAGCAGTACTTC. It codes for CASSLGRLSYEQYF.